Sequencing of this T cell receptor (beta chain) was carried out in a study of T cells in Graves' hyperthyroidism and ophthalmopathy. A single count supports this clonotype. RNA transcripts yielded amplified TCR beta CDR3 regions. HTBI primers were employed in a first-round RT-PCR of the TCR CDR3. TCRdb ran MiXCR on the multiplex PCR reads and lists one entry per CDR3 protein. The repertoire consists of roughly 580,000 distinct CDR3 sequences, with 46% occurring once and the leading ten covering about 8.2%. This TCR derives from a woman aged 18-29 years with Graves' hyperthyroidism. Source material: peripheral blood or thyroid tissue (not recorded which).

Here the CDR3 reads CSVEFPDTDYGYTF. CDR3 nucleotide sequence: TGCAGCGTTGAATTCCCGGACACAGACTATGGCTACACCTTC. The chain carries TRBV29-1 and TRBJ1-2; a possible D gene is TRBD1 (5 bases). Germline CDR1 is SQVTM and CDR2 is ANQGSEA. This CDR3 is 14 amino acids long. The V end was cut by 2 bases, the J end by 3 bases, with 13 bases between.